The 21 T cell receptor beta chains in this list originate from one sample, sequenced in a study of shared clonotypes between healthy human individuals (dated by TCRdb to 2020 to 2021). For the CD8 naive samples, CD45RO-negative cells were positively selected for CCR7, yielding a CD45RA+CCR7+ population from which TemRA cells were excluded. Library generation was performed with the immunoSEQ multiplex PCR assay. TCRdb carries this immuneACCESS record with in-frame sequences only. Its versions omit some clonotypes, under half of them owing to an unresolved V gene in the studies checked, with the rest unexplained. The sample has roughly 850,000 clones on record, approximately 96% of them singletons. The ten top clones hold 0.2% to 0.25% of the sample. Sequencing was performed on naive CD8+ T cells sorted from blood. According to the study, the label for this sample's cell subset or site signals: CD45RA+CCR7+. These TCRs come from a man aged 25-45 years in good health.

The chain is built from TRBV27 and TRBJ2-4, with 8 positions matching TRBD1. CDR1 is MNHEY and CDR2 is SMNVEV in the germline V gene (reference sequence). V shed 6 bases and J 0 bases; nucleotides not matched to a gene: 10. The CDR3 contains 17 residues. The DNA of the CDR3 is TGTGCCAGCAGCTCCAAGACAGGGGTGGAAGCCAAAAACATTCAGTACTTC. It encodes CASSSKTGVEAKNIQYF.

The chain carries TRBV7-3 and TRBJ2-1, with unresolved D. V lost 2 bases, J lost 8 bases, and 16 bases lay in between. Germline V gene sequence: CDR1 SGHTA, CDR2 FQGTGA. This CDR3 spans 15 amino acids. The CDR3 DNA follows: TGTGCCAGCAGCTTACTGGGCCGGACCTCGGATGAGCAGTTCTTC. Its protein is CASSLLGRTSDEQFF.

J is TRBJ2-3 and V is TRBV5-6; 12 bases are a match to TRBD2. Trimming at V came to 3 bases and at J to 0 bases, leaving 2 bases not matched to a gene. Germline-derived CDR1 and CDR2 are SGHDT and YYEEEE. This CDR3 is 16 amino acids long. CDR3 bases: TGTGCCAGCAGCTGGGGGACTAGCGGGAGCACAGATACGCAGTATTTT. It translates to CASSWGTSGSTDTQYF. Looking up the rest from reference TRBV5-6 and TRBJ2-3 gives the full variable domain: DAGVTQSPTHLIKTRGQQVTLRCSPKSGHDTVSWYQQALGQGPQFIFQYYEEEERQRGNFPDRFSGHQFPNYSSELNVNALLLGDSALYLCASSWGTSGSTDTQYFGPGTRLTVL.

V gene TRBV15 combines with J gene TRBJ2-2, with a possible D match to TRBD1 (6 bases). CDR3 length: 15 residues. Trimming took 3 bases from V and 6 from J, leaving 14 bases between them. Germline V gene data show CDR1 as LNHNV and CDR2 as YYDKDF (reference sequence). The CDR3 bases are TGTGCCACCAGCAGTGAAGACGGACAGCCCGGGGAGCTGTTTTTT. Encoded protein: CATSSEDGQPGELFF.

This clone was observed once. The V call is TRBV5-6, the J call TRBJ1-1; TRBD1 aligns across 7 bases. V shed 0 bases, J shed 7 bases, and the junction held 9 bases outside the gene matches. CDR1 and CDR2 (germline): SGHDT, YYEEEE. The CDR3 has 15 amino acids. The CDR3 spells CASSLVQTGFGEAFF. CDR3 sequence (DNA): TGTGCCAGCAGCTTGGTACAGACAGGGTTTGGTGAAGCTTTCTTT. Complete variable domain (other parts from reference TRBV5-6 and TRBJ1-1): DAGVTQSPTHLIKTRGQQVTLRCSPKSGHDTVSWYQQALGQGPQFIFQYYEEEERQRGNFPDRFSGHQFPNYSSELNVNALLLGDSALYLCASSLVQTGFGEAFFGQGTRLTVV.

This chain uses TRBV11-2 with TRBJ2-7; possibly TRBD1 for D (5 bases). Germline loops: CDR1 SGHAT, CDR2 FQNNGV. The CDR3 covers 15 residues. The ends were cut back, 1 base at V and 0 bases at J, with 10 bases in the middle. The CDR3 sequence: CASSLGGRVSYEQYF. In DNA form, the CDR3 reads TGTGCCAGCAGCTTAGGAGGCAGGGTCTCCTACGAGCAGTACTTC.

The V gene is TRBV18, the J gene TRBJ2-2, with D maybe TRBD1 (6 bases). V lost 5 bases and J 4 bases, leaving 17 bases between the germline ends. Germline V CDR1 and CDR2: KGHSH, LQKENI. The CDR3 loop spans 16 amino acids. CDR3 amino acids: CASSSRTDSITGELFF. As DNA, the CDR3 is TGTGCCAGCTCATCCCGAACGGACAGCATCACCGGGGAGCTGTTTTTT.

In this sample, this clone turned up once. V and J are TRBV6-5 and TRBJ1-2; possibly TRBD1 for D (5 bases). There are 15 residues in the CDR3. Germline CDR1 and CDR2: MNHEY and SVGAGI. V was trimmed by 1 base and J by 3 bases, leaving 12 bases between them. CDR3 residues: CASSYYISGDYGYTF. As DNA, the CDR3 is TGTGCCAGCAGTTACTACATTTCGGGGGACTATGGCTACACCTTC.

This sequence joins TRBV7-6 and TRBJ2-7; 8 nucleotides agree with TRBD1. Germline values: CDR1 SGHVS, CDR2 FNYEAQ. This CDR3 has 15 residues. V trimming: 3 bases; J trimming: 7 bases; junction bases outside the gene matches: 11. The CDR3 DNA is TGTGCCAGCAGCTTCCCACAAACAGGGGGTGATGAGCAGTACTTC. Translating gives CASSFPQTGGDEQYF.

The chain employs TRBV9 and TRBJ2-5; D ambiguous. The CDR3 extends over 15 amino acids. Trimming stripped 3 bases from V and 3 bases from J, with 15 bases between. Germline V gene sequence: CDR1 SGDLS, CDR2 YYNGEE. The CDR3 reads CASSALGRLEETQYF. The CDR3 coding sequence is TGTGCCAGCAGCGCCTTAGGGCGTCTGGAAGAGACCCAGTACTTC. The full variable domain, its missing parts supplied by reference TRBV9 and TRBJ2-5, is DSGVTQTPKHLITATGQRVTLRCSPRSGDLSVYWYQQSLDQGLQFLIQYYNGEERAKGNILERFSAQQFPDLHSELNLSSLELGDSALYFCASSALGRLEETQYFGPGTRLLVL.

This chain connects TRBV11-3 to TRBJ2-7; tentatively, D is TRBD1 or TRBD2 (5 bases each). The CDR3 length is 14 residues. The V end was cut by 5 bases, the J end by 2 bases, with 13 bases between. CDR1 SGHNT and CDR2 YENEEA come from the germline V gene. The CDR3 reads CASSRRGATYEQYF. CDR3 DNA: TGTGCCAGCAGCCGGAGAGGGGCAACCTACGAGCAGTACTTC.

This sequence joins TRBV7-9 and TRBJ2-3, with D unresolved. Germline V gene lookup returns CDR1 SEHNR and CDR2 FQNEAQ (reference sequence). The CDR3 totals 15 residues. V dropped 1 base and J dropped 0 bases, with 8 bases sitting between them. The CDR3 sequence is CASSLGHASTDTQYF. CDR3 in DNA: TGTGCCAGCAGCTTAGGACATGCTAGCACAGATACGCAGTATTTT.

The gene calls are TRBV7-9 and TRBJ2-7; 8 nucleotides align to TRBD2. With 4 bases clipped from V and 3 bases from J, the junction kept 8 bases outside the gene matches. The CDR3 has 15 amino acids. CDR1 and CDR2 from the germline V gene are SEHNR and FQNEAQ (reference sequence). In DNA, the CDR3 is TGTGCCAGCAGCTCCACCGGGACTAGGCGCTACGAGCAGTACTTC. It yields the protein CASSSTGTRRYEQYF.

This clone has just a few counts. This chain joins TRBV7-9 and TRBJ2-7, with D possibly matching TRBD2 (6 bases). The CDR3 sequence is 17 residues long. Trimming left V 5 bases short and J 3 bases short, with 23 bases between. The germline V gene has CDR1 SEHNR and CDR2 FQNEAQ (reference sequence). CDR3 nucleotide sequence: TGTGCCAGCAGCCCCAGTGTGGGACTCCTAACAAACTACGAGCAGTACTTC. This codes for CASSPSVGLLTNYEQYF.

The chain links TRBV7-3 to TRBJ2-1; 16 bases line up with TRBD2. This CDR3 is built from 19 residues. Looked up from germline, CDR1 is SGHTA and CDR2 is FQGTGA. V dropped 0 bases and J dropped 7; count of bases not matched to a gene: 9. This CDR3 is CASSLTSGLAGGPGNEQFF. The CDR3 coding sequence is TGTGCCAGCAGCTTAACCTCGGGACTAGCGGGAGGGCCTGGGAATGAGCAGTTCTTC.

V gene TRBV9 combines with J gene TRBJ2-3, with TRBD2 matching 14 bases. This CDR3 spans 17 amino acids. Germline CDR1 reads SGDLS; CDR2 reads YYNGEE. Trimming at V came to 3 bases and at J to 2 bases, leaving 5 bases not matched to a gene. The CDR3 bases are TGTGCCAGCAGCGCGGGGACTAGCGGGAGTTCCACAGATACGCAGTATTTT. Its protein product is CASSAGTSGSSTDTQYF.

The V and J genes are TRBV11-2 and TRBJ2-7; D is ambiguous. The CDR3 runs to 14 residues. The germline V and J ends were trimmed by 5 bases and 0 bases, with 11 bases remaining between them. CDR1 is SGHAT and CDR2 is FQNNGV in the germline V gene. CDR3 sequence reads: CASSPLIRSYEQYF. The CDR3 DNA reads TGTGCCAGCAGCCCACTTATCCGCTCCTACGAGCAGTACTTC.

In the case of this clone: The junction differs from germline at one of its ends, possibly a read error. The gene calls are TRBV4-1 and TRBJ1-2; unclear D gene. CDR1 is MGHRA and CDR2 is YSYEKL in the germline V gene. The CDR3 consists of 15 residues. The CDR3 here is CASSQEAISDYGYTF. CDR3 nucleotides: TGCGCCAGCAGCCAAGAAGCTATATCCGACTACGGCTACACCTTC.

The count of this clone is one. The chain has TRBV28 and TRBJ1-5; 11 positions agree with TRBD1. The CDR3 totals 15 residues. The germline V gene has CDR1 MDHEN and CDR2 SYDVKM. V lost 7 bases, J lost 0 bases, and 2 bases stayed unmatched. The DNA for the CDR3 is TGTGCCAGCAAGGACAGGGGGCATAGCAATCAGCCCCAGCATTTT. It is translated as CASKDRGHSNQPQHF.

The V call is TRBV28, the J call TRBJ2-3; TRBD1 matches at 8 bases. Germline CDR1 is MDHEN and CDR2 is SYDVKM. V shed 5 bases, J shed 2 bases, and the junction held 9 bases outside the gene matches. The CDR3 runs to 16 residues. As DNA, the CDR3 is TGTGCCAGCAGTCCCGGACAGGGCATGAACACAGATACGCAGTATTTT. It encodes CASSPGQGMNTDTQYF. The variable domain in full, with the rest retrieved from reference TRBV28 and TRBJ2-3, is DVKVTQSSRYLVKRTGEKVFLECVQDMDHENMFWYRQDPGLGLRLIYFSYDVKMKEKGDIPEGYSVSREKKERFSLILESASTNQTSMYLCASSPGQGMNTDTQYFGPGTRLTVL.

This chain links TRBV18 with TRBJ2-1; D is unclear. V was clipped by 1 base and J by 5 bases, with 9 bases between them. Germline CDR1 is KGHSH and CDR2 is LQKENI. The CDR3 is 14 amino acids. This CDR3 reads CASSPRGGNNEQFF. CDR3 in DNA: TGTGCCAGCTCACCACGAGGCGGCAACAATGAGCAGTTCTTC.